Presented here are 13 T cell receptor beta chains from one specimen sequenced in a study of blood T cell repertoires in COVID-19 (dated by TCRdb to 2019 to 2021). The library was built by means of the immunoSEQ multiplex PCR assay. Imported from immuneACCESS, the table was reduced by TCRdb to in-frame sequences with V and J called. These copies leave out some clones; in studies compared against another copy, an unresolved V gene accounts for under half, and the cause of the remainder is not known. Present in this sample are a few hundred thousand clones, roughly 90% of which were seen just once. The ten largest clones capture approximately 3% of the sample. Sequencing was carried out using peripheral blood. The receptors were gathered from a woman aged 30 to 39 with COVID-19, enrolled during active disease.

The J gene is TRBJ2-3, the V gene TRBV20-1; 8 bases map to TRBD2. There are 15 residues in the CDR3. The V gene end was trimmed by 3 bases and the J gene end by 7 bases; junction bases not matched to a gene: 12. Germline values: CDR1 DFQATT, CDR2 SNEGSKA (reference sequence). CDR3 protein: CSASRGSGAENTQYF. CDR3 in DNA: TGCAGTGCTAGTCGGGGTAGCGGGGCGGAAAATACGCAGTATTTT.

The chain recombines TRBV4-3 with TRBJ1-2, with D perhaps matching TRBD1 (6 bases). The CDR3 is 15 residues long. Germline V lookup: CDR1 LGHNA, CDR2 YSLEER. Trimming removed 0 bases from V and 2 bases from J, with 10 bases in between. CDR3 in amino acids: CASSQDGGRNYGYTF. For the CDR3, the DNA is TGCGCCAGCAGCCAAGACGGGGGGCGAAACTATGGCTACACCTTC.

This rearrangement joins TRBV7-9 to TRBJ1-1; weak D call: TRBD1 (5 bases). V was pared by 4 bases and J by 3 bases, with 12 bases between. CDR1 is SEHNR, CDR2 FQNEAQ, per germline (reference sequence). The CDR3 runs 14 residues. The CDR3 reads CASSSLGGYTEAFF. CDR3 DNA sequence: TGTGCCAGCAGCTCTCTGGGGGGATACACTGAAGCTTTCTTT.

V is TRBV19 and J is TRBJ2-3; D is uncertain. V was pared by 1 base and J by 5 bases, with 4 bases between. The CDR3 contains 12 residues. CDR1 is LNHDA and CDR2 is SQIVND in the germline V gene (reference sequence). CDR3 protein: CASSIGGDTQYF. The DNA for the CDR3 is TGTGCCAGTAGTATAGGAGGAGATACGCAGTATTTT.

V and J are TRBV7-9 and TRBJ1-1; D gene unclear. Trimming took 3 bases from V and 3 from J, leaving 5 bases between them. The CDR3 sequence is 12 residues long. Germline V CDR1 and CDR2: SEHNR, FQNEAQ (reference sequence). This chain's CDR3 is CASSFEDTEAFF. The CDR3 DNA follows: TGTGCCAGCAGCTTCGAGGACACTGAAGCTTTCTTT.

Note on this clone: Other nucleotide sequences in the sample specify the same CDR3. The V gene is TRBV12-3 or TRBV12-4, the J gene TRBJ1-1; D gene uncertain. With 3 bases removed from V and 1 base from J, the gap between germline ends came to 6 bases. This CDR3 comprises 13 residues. CDR3 in DNA: TGTGCCAGCAGTTTGGGCCAGAACACTGAAGCTTTCTTT. Protein: CASSLGQNTEAFF.

The chain couples TRBV7-9 to TRBJ1-1, with D perhaps matching TRBD1 (5 bases). The CDR3 loop spans 15 amino acids. CDR1 SEHNR and CDR2 FQNEAQ come from the germline V gene (reference sequence). V shed 8 bases and J shed 6 bases, with 22 bases lying between them. The chain's CDR3 is CASRASFVGGAEAFF. Written as DNA, the CDR3 is TGTGCCAGCCGGGCGAGTTTTGTCGGAGGGGCTGAAGCTTTCTTT.

This sequence joins TRBV6-1 and TRBJ2-7; 10 positions agree with TRBD1. After removal of 4 bases from V and 2 bases from J, the junction contained 8 bases not matched to a gene. The germline V gene encodes CDR1 MNHNS and CDR2 SASEGT. The CDR3 is 16 residues long. The CDR3 bases are TGTGCCAGCAGTGGTCTGGACAGGGGGGTAACCTACGAGCAGTACGTC. Translated: CASSGLDRGVTYEQYV.

The gene calls are TRBV5-8 and TRBJ2-3; 7 nucleotides align to TRBD1. The trim removed 3 bases at V and 0 bases at J, leaving 7 bases unmatched. The CDR3 has 16 residues. The germline V gene has CDR1 SGHTS and CDR2 YDEGEE. CDR3 sequence: CASSWGTDSSTDTQYF. Written as DNA, the CDR3 is TGTGCCAGCAGCTGGGGGACAGACTCTAGCACAGATACGCAGTATTTT.

This chain joins TRBV27 and TRBJ1-1; D might be TRBD1 (5 bases). Germline V gene data show CDR1 as MNHEY and CDR2 as SMNVEV (reference sequence). This CDR3 region has 14 residues. V gave up 5 bases and J gave up 0 bases, with 10 bases separating them. Here the CDR3 DNA reads TGTGCCAGCAGTCAGGGCCTGGTGAACACTGAAGCTTTCTTT. Its protein is CASSQGLVNTEAFF.

V gene TRBV7-2 combines with J gene TRBJ2-7; TRBD1 is a possible D gene (5 bases). Germline V lookup: CDR1 SGHTA, CDR2 FQGNSA. This CDR3 spans 14 amino acids. V lost 5 bases, J lost 1 base, and 12 bases lay in between. The CDR3: CASSLTTGSYEQYF. The CDR3 DNA sequence: TGTGCCAGCAGCCTAACAACAGGTTCCTACGAGCAGTACTTC.

The chain links TRBV1 to TRBJ2-7; whether TRBD1, the table's D call, matches the DNA was not checked. TRBV1 is a known pseudogene. CDR3 length equals 16 residues. CDR3 bases: TGCACCAGCAGCCAAGACACCGGACCCAGGGGCTACGAGCAGTACTTC. Translation gives CTSSQDTGPRGYEQYF.

The chain employs TRBV18 and TRBJ2-1, with 8 positions matching TRBD1. CDR1 and CDR2 from the germline V gene are KGHSH and LQKENI. CDR3 length: 15 amino acids. The V segment lost 3 bases and the J segment 4 bases; nucleotides outside the gene matches: 5. This CDR3 reads CASSPTTGEYNEQFF. In DNA, the CDR3 is TGTGCCAGCTCACCGACGACAGGGGAATACAATGAGCAGTTCTTC. The full variable domain, with the rest looked up from reference TRBV18 and TRBJ2-1, is NAGVMQNPRHLVRRRGQEARLRCSPMKGHSHVYWYRQLPEEGLKFMVYLQKENIIDESGMPKERFSAEFPKEGPSILRIQQVVRGDSAAYFCASSPTTGEYNEQFFGPGTRLTVL.